The T cell receptor beta chain under discussion was sequenced for a study of brain metastases from non-small cell lung cancer (dated by TCRdb to the late 2010s). Some background on the complete study: The immune microenvironment of paired resected primary tumors and brain metastases from non-small-cell lung cancer patients was profiled.

Library generation was performed with the immunoSEQ multiplex PCR assay. Sequencing of the T-cell receptor beta chain repertoire was carried out together with a 770-gene immune expression panel. Drawn from immuneACCESS, this table holds only the in-frame rearrangements with V and J called that TCRdb kept. Clones are partly lost; checked studies trace under half to an unresolved V gene and leave the rest unexplained. In all, the sample holds about 2,500 clones, and more than 70% of those were seen once. The ten largest clones add up to roughly 9.8% of the sample. Regarding this clone: Its antigen specificity is not known. No base quality information exists; no much larger clone differs at one position.

The cohort comprised roughly 42 patients with surgically resected non-small-cell lung cancer who had both primary tumor and brain metastasis specimens. This sequence was found in a donor at least 40 years old with non-small cell lung cancer. Sequencing was performed on tumor-adjacent normal tissue.

The bases are TGCGCCAGCAGCTCCACTATGAGTGGAGGGGATGAGCAGTTCTTC. Its protein reads: CASSSTMSGGDEQFF. The chain links TRBV4-3 with TRBJ2-1; TRBD2 is a weak D gene call, 6 bases matching. The CDR3 spans 15 residues, from the cysteine through the phenylalanine. Here the CDR3 DNA is all that survives: 45 bases in frame from base 1. V loses 5 bases, J loses 8 bases, and the germline ends lie 19 bases apart. CDR1 and CDR2 (LGHNA, YSLEER) derive from the germline V gene.